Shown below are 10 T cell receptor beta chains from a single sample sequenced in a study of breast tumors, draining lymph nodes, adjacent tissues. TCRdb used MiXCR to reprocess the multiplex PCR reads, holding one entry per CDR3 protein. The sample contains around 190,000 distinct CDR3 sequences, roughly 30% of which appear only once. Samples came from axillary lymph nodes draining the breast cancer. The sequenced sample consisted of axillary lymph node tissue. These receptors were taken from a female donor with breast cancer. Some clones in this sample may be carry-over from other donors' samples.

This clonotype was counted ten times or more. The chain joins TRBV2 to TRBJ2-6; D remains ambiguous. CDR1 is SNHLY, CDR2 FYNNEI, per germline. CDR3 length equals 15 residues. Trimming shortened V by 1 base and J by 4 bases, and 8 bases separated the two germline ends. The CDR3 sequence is CASSEGGSGANVLTF. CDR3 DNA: TGTGCCAGCAGTGAAGGGGGATCCGGGGCCAACGTCCTGACTTTC.

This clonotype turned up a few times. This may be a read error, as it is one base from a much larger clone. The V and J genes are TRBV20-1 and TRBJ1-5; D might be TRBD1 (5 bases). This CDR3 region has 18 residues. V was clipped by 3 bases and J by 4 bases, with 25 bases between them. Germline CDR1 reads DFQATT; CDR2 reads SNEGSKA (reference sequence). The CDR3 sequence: CSARENNGGAIGNQPQHF. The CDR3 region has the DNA TGCAGTGCTAGGGAGAATAACGGAGGGGCAATTGGGAATCAGCCCCAGCATTTT.

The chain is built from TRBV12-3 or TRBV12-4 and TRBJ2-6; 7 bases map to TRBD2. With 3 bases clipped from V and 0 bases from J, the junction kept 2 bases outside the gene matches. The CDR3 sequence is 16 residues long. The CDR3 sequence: CASSFGGGSGANVLTF. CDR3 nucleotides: TGTGCCAGCAGTTTTGGGGGGGGCTCTGGGGCCAACGTCCTGACTTTC.

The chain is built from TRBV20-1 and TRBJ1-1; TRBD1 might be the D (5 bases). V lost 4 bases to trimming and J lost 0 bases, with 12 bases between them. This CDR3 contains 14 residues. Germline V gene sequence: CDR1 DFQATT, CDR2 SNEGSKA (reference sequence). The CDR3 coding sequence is TGCAGTGCTACGGGAGGACATATGAACACTGAAGCTTTCTTT. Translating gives CSATGGHMNTEAFF.

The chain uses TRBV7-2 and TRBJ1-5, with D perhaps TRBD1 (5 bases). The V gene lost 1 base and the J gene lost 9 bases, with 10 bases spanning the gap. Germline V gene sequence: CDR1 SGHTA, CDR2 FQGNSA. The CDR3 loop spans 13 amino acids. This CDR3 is CASSLVAGGPQHF. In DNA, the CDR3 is TGTGCCAGCAGCTTAGTAGCGGGGGGGCCCCAGCATTTT.

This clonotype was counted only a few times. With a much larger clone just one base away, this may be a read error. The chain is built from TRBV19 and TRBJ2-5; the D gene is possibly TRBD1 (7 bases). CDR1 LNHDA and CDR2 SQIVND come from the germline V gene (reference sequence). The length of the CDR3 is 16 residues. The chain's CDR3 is CASSPHLEGAKETRYF. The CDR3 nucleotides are TGTGCCAGTAGCCCCCATCTGGAGGGGGCGAAAGAGACCCGGTACTTC.

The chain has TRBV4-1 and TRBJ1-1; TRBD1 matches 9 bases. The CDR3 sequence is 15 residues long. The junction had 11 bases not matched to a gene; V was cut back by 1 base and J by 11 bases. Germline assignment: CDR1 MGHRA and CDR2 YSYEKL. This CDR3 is CASSQGGTGSYRAFF. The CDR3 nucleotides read TGCGCCAGCAGCCAAGGAGGGACAGGGTCTTATCGCGCTTTCTTT.

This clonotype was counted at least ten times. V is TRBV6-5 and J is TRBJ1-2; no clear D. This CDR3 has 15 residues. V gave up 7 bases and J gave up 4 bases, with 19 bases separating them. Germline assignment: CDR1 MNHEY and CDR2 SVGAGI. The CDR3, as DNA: TGTGCCAGCACCTCCTTGGGGAGCGAACTCTATGGCTACACCTTC. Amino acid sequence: CASTSLGSELYGYTF.

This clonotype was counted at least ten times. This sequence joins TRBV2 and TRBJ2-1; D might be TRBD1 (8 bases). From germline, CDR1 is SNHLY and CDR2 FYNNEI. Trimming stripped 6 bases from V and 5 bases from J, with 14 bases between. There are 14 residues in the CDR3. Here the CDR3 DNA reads TGTGCCAGCAGGCGACAGGGGAGGGACAATGAGCAGTTCTTC. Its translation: CASRRQGRDNEQFF.

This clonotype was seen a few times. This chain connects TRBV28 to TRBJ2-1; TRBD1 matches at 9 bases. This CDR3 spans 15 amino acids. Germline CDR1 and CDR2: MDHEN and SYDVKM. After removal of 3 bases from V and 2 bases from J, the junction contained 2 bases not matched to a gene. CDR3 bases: TGTGCCAGCAGTTTTCGGACAGGGGCCTACAATGAGCAGTTCTTC. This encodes CASSFRTGAYNEQFF.